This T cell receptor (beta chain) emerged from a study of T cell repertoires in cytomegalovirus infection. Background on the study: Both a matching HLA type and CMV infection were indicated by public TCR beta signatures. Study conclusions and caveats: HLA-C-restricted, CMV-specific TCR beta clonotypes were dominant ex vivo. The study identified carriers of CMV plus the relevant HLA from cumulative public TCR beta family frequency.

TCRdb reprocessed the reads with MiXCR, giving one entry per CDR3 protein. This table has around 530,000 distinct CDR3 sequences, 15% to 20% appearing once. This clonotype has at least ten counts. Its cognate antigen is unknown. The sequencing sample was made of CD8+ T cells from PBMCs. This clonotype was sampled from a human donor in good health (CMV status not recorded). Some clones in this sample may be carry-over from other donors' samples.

The CDR3 spells CASRPALPGANVLTF. CDR3 DNA sequence: TGTGCCAGCAGACCGGCCCTACCTGGGGCCAACGTCCTGACTTTC. The chain couples TRBV27 to TRBJ2-6; D remains unclear. The V gene lost 6 bases and the J gene lost 2 bases, with 11 bases spanning the gap. The CDR3 sequence is 15 residues long. CDR1 is MNHEY, CDR2 SMNVEV, per germline (reference sequence).